Following are 26 T cell receptor beta chains from one sample sequenced in a study of T cell clones after liver transplantation. Sequencing was performed with immunoSEQ multiplex PCR; in TCRdb, only in-frame clones are kept and a portion is missing. There are 40,000 to 55,000 clones in the sample; 86% occur only once, and more than 2% lies in the top ten. The material was CD4+ T cells from blood, obtained 24 months after liver transplant. These receptor sequences come from a human patient who received a liver transplant. Some T cells may have come from the graft donor.

The V gene is TRBV5-6, the J gene TRBJ1-3; TRBD1 aligns across 10 bases. The germline CDR1 and CDR2 sequences are SGHDT and YYEEEE. Unmatched junction bases numbered 5, after V lost 4 bases and J lost 4 bases. The CDR3 is made up of 15 amino acids. The CDR3 spells CASSPRQGAGNTIYF. The CDR3 DNA sequence: TGTGCCAGCAGCCCTAGACAGGGGGCGGGAAACACCATATATTTT.

CDR3 nucleotides: TGTGCCAGCTCACCACTACGGGCAAATAGCAATCAGCCCCAGCATTTT. Protein sequence: CASSPLRANSNQPQHF. The V and J genes are TRBV18 and TRBJ1-5; D remains unclear. The CDR3 extends over 16 amino acids. The V and J ends lost 1 base and 0 bases respectively, with 10 bases between them. Germline V gene sequence: CDR1 KGHSH, CDR2 LQKENI.

V and J are TRBV5-1 and TRBJ2-7; D ambiguous. The length of the CDR3 is 14 residues. CDR1 and CDR2 from the germline V gene are SGHRS and YFSETQ. Trimming removed 3 bases at V and 6 bases at J, with 16 bases between. In DNA, the CDR3 is TGCGCCAGCAGCTCCCGATTTCCCGGTCTCGAGCAGTACTTC. Translation: CASSSRFPGLEQYF.

The chain is built from TRBV13 and TRBJ1-4; 12 bases fit TRBD1. Trimming cost V 7 bases and J 2 bases; bases outside gene matches: 11. CDR1 PRHDT and CDR2 FYEKMQ come from the germline V gene (reference sequence). This CDR3 has 18 residues. The CDR3 nucleotides are TGTGCCAGCACCCTAGGGACAGGGGGCGTTCTGACTAATGAAAAACTGTTTTTT. Translated: CASTLGTGGVLTNEKLFF.

This sequence joins TRBV7-9 and TRBJ2-3; perhaps TRBD1 as D (6 bases). Trimming left V 5 bases short and J 8 bases short, with 20 bases between. Germline V CDR1 and CDR2: SEHNR, FQNEAQ (reference sequence). There are 15 residues in the CDR3. The CDR3 loop is CASSPMPDPRGTQYF. The CDR3 nucleotides are TGTGCCAGCAGCCCCATGCCCGACCCCAGGGGTACGCAGTATTTT.

The chain has TRBV18 and TRBJ2-1; D is undetermined. Trimming removed 7 bases at V and 4 bases at J, with 8 bases between. The CDR3 spans 12 residues. Germline V gene sequence: CDR1 KGHSH, CDR2 LQKENI. The CDR3 spells CASWGIYNEQFF. CDR3 DNA sequence: TGTGCCAGCTGGGGAATTTACAATGAGCAGTTCTTC.

This chain uses TRBV5-1 with TRBJ2-7; TRBD2 aligns across 7 bases. The CDR3 is made up of 17 amino acids. The trim removed 4 bases at V and 2 bases at J, leaving 15 bases unmatched. Germline-derived CDR1 and CDR2 are SGHRS and YFSETQ. The CDR3 is CASSVGAGRTQPYEQYF. CDR3 coding DNA: TGCGCCAGCAGCGTAGGAGCGGGGCGGACCCAACCCTACGAGCAGTACTTC.

This chain links TRBV18 with TRBJ1-4; TRBD1 matches at 7 bases. The J segment lost 6 bases and the V segment lost 3 bases, leaving 1 base of the junction unmatched. CDR1 is KGHSH, CDR2 LQKENI, per germline. The CDR3 consists of 13 residues. The DNA for the CDR3 is TGTGCCAGCTCACCGGGGACAGATGAAAAACTGTTTTTT. Translation: CASSPGTDEKLFF.

The chain joins TRBV11-3 to TRBJ2-1; D might be TRBD1 or TRBD2, each matching 7 bases. V was clipped by 5 bases and J by 7 bases, with 9 bases between them. This CDR3 spans 12 amino acids. Germline CDR1 and CDR2: SGHNT and YENEEA. The CDR3 DNA reads as TGTGCCAGCAGCCAGGGGGGGAATGAGCAGTTCTTC. Translation: CASSQGGNEQFF.

This clone was seen only once. The chain recombines TRBV19 with TRBJ1-2, with 9 bases aligning to TRBD1. With V trimmed by 3 bases and J by 4 bases, 12 bases remained unmatched. Germline V lookup: CDR1 LNHDA, CDR2 SQIVND (reference sequence). This CDR3 contains 17 residues. CDR3 bases: TGTGCCAGTAGTATCGGTGGACAGGGGAGAGGGAGCTATGGCTACACCTTC. It encodes CASSIGGQGRGSYGYTF.

V gene TRBV19 combines with J gene TRBJ1-2, with TRBD1 matching 7 bases. With 11 bases clipped from V and 6 bases from J, the junction kept 9 bases outside the gene matches. Germline CDR1 and CDR2: LNHDA and SQIVND (reference sequence). CDR3 size: 12 residues. The chain's CDR3 is CAVEGAGDGYTF. The CDR3 DNA follows: TGTGCCGTTGAGGGGGCCGGGGATGGCTACACCTTC.

The DNA for the CDR3 is TGTGCCAGCATCGGGCACTCCAGGACCAAAAACATTCAGTACTTC. As protein: CASIGHSRTKNIQYF. The chain links TRBV2 to TRBJ2-4; D remains unclear. V shed 7 bases and J shed 2 bases, with 15 bases lying between them. Per germline, CDR1 SNHLY and CDR2 FYNNEI. The CDR3 loop spans 15 amino acids.

The rearrangement uses TRBV7-8 and TRBJ1-4; D remains unclear. There are 16 residues in the CDR3. Germline V gene data show CDR1 as SGHVS and CDR2 as FQNEAQ. V gave up 5 bases and J gave up 4 bases, with 17 bases separating them. The CDR3 coding sequence is TGTGCCAGCAGCGCAAGCAGAGGACGGGGTAATGAAAAACTGTTTTTT. Its protein is CASSASRGRGNEKLFF.

The rearrangement links TRBV27 to TRBJ2-7, with D maybe TRBD1 (6 bases). Germline V lookup: CDR1 MNHEY, CDR2 SMNVEV (reference sequence). CDR3 length: 16 residues. The V gene lost 5 bases and the J gene lost 3 bases, with 20 bases spanning the gap. This CDR3 is CASSTTRTVIDYEQYF. For the CDR3, the DNA is TGTGCCAGCAGTACGACCCGGACAGTCATCGACTACGAGCAGTACTTC.

The chain links TRBV4-1 to TRBJ1-2; D is unresolved. In germline, CDR1 is MGHRA, CDR2 YSYEKL. The CDR3 runs 13 residues. Trimming removed 6 bases at V and 8 bases at J, with 16 bases between. CDR3 residues: CASSPASPGGYTF. In DNA form, the CDR3 reads TGCGCCAGCAGTCCCGCGTCCCCGGGCGGCTACACCTTC.

The rearrangement joins TRBV5-1 to TRBJ1-6; perhaps TRBD1 as D (5 bases). Per the germline V gene, CDR1 is SGHRS and CDR2 is YFSETQ. The CDR3 runs 18 residues. The V end was cut by 1 base, the J end by 7 bases, with 21 bases between. CDR3 loop: CASSLRSGTELRNSPLHF. CDR3 nucleotides: TGCGCCAGCAGCTTGAGGTCCGGGACGGAACTTAGGAATTCACCCCTCCACTTT.

The genes are TRBV7-6 and TRBJ2-5; D perhaps matches TRBD1 (5 bases). V lost 1 base, J lost 5 bases, and 17 bases lay in between. CDR1 is SGHVS and CDR2 is FNYEAQ in the germline V gene. The CDR3 covers 16 residues. CDR3 bases: TGTGCCAGCAGCTTAGGACTCAGGGCGCTGGGCGAGACCCAGTACTTC. Translation gives CASSLGLRALGETQYF.

This CDR3 reads CASSLEGNSPLHF. The DNA for the CDR3 is TGTGCCAGCAGCTTGGAGGGCAATTCACCCCTCCACTTT. The chain joins TRBV7-9 to TRBJ1-6; D is ambiguous. The germline V gene encodes CDR1 SEHNR and CDR2 FQNEAQ (reference sequence). The V gene lost 3 bases and the J gene lost 7 bases, with 7 bases spanning the gap. This CDR3 region has 13 residues.

This chain's CDR3 is CASSLNPGNTEAFF. As DNA, the CDR3 is TGTGCCAGCAGTTTAAACCCGGGAAACACTGAAGCTTTCTTT. V and J are TRBV28 and TRBJ1-1; D uncertain. The CDR3 is 14 amino acids. CDR1 is MDHEN, CDR2 SYDVKM, per germline. The germline V and J ends were trimmed by 2 bases and 2 bases, with 9 bases remaining between them.

The CDR3 reads CAWSLAMAETQYF. The CDR3, as DNA: TGTGCCTGGAGCCTAGCCATGGCGGAGACCCAGTACTTC. The chain carries TRBV30 and TRBJ2-5, with D perhaps TRBD2 (5 bases). V shed 3 bases and J shed 5 bases, with 13 bases lying between them. This CDR3 region has 13 residues. Germline V CDR1 and CDR2: GTSNPN, SVGIG (reference sequence).

This clone occurred a few times. The genes are TRBV10-3 and TRBJ2-3; 12 positions agree with TRBD2. This CDR3 contains 17 residues. The junction had 5 bases not matched to a gene; V was cut back by 2 bases and J by 2 bases. CDR1 ENHRY and CDR2 SYGVKD come from the germline V gene. CDR3: CAISEGLAGGHTDTQYF. CDR3 coding DNA: TGTGCCATCAGTGAGGGGCTAGCGGGGGGGCACACAGATACGCAGTATTTT.

The chain joins TRBV27 to TRBJ2-3; TRBD1 agrees at 9 bases. The germline V gene encodes CDR1 MNHEY and CDR2 SMNVEV (reference sequence). The V segment lost 5 bases and the J segment 5 bases; nucleotides outside the gene matches: 8. This CDR3 is 15 amino acids long. Written as DNA, the CDR3 is TGTGCCAGCAGTACACAGGGGGCCGGGAGAGATACGCAGTATTTT. It yields the protein CASSTQGAGRDTQYF.

V is TRBV9 and J is TRBJ2-7; the D gene is possibly TRBD1 (5 bases). Germline assignment: CDR1 SGDLS and CDR2 YYNGEE. V lost 0 bases and J 3 bases, leaving 13 bases between the germline ends. The length of the CDR3 is 15 residues. The CDR3 sequence is CASSVGGSGRYEQYF. CDR3 DNA sequence: TGTGCCAGCAGCGTAGGGGGCTCCGGCCGCTACGAGCAGTACTTC.

This CDR3 is CASSRTKWIGNQPQHF. Here the CDR3 DNA reads TGTGCCAGCAGCCGAACGAAATGGATCGGCAATCAGCCCCAGCATTTT. The rearrangement joins TRBV5-8 to TRBJ1-5; D is undetermined. The germline gives CDR1 SGHTS, CDR2 YDEGEE. Deletions cut 4 bases from V and 2 bases from J, with 16 bases between. The CDR3 runs 16 residues.

V gene TRBV10-3 combines with J gene TRBJ1-6; 10 nucleotides align to TRBD1. The length of the CDR3 is 16 residues. The germline V gene encodes CDR1 ENHRY and CDR2 SYGVKD. Trimming removed 0 bases from V and 9 bases from J; junction bases left unmatched: 5. The CDR3 DNA reads TGTGCCATCAGTGAGTCCACGACAGGGGGCATTTCACCCCTCCACTTT. This encodes CAISESTTGGISPLHF.

This chain joins TRBV2 and TRBJ1-5, with D maybe TRBD1 (5 bases). Germline V lookup: CDR1 SNHLY, CDR2 FYNNEI. V was clipped by 11 bases and J by 5 bases, with 13 bases between them. This CDR3 is 12 amino acids long. CDR3 loop: CACRGGDQPQHF. The DNA for the CDR3 is TGTGCCTGCCGTGGGGGGGATCAGCCCCAGCATTTT.